This paragraph covers one TCR beta chain sequence. This entry is derived from a study of blood T cell repertoires in COVID-19. V shed 7 bases and J shed 0 bases, with 10 bases lying between them. This CDR3 is 13 amino acids long. Per germline, CDR1 LNHDA and CDR2 SQIVND (reference sequence). Per the study methods: Using reference gene primer amplification, nucleated cell counts were estimated. Some clones are missing from TCRdb's copy, which holds only in-frame ones; the method was immunoSEQ multiplex PCR. V and J calls and clone size are copied from that table; D and trimming were computed from the DNA. The repertoire holds roughly 100,000 clones, with roughly 80% as singletons.

The rearrangement links TRBV19 to TRBJ2-7; a possible D gene is TRBD1 (6 bases). The sequencing input was peripheral blood. The clonotype was recovered from a woman in her seventies with acute or convalescent COVID-19. The CDR3 nucleotides read TGTGCCAGTAATGGGGACAACTCCTACGAGCAGTACTTC. This codes for CASNGDNSYEQYF.